This is a list of T cell receptor beta chains from one sample in a study of blood T cells in healthy people across ages. MiXCR was run by TCRdb on the 5' RACE reads, yielding one entry per CDR3 protein. The sample lists about 970,000 distinct CDR3 sequences, 51% occurring once. Sample: blood. Every receptor here comes from a woman aged 60 to 75 in good health. Both conserved end residues are part of each CDR3. The D gene is left open where the match is weak. Not all rows give a size; the values are once, few, many and, for expanded clones, a class.

CDR3 length | clone size | J gene | V gene | D gene | CDR3 protein | CDR3 DNA
16 | - | TRBJ1-5 | TRBV27 | - | CASSPYRAKGNQPQHF | TGTGCCAGCAGTCCATACAGGGCCAAGGGGAATCAGCCCCAGCATTTT
18 | - | TRBJ1-5 | TRBV6-1 | - | CASSENRWRGDSNQPQHF | TGTGCCAGCAGTGAAAACAGGTGGAGGGGGGATAGCAATCAGCCCCAGCATTTT
16 | - | TRBJ2-7 | TRBV21-1 | - | CASSGNGTGECYEQYF | TGTGCCAGCAGCGGAAACGGGACAGGGGAATGCTACGAGCAGTACTTC
14 | few | TRBJ1-6 | TRBV4-2 | - | CASSPSMGYSPLHF | TGTGCCAGCAGCCCGTCTATGGGGTATTCACCCCTCCACTTT
15 | - | TRBJ2-7 | TRBV20-1 | TRBD2 | CSANAGTSVSYEQYF | TGCAGTGCTAACGCCGGTACTAGCGTCTCCTACGAGCAGTACTTC
11 | - | TRBJ2-7 | TRBV7-9 | - | CASSSNFEQYF | TGTGCCAGCAGCTCAAATTTCGAGCAGTACTTC
13 | - | TRBJ1-1 | TRBV9 | - | CASSGNMNTEAFF | TGTGCCAGCAGCGGAAATATGAACACTGAAGCTTTCTTT
15 | - | TRBJ2-3 | TRBV5-1 | - | CASSGGTPATDTQYF | TGCGCCAGCAGCGGCGGGACCCCTGCCACAGATACGCAGTATTTT
11 | few | TRBJ2-1 | TRBV27 | - | CASSFFDEQFF | TGTGCCAGCAGTTTTTTCGATGAGCAGTTCTTC
12 | - | TRBJ2-7 | TRBV20-1 | - | CSARDLTDEQYF | TGCAGTGCTAGAGATCTGACGGACGAGCAGTACTTC
15 | few | TRBJ2-5 | TRBV28 | TRBD1 | CASGRVQGARETQYF | TGTGCCAGCGGTAGAGTACAGGGGGCGCGAGAGACCCAGTACTTC
14 | - | TRBJ2-5 | TRBV7-6 | - | CASSLEPSQETQYF | TGTGCCAGCAGCCTAGAGCCCAGCCAAGAGACCCAGTACTTC
13 | few | TRBJ2-3 | TRBV5-1 | - | CASSLEITDTQYF | TGCGCCAGCAGCTTGGAGATCACAGATACGCAGTATTTT
14 | - | TRBJ2-5 | TRBV2 | TRBD2 | CASTLAGLQETQYF | TGTGCCAGCACCCTAGCGGGCCTCCAAGAGACCCAGTACTTC
15 | - | TRBJ1-2 | TRBV28 | - | CASSLGSWVLHGYTF | TGTGCCAGCAGTTTAGGGAGCTGGGTCCTGCATGGCTACACCTTC
15 | few | TRBJ1-2 | TRBV12-3/TRBV12-4 | - | CASSLGASGIYGYTF | TGTGCCAGCAGTTTGGGGGCCTCAGGGATCTATGGCTACACCTTC
19 | - | TRBJ2-6 | TRBV27 | - | CASSLSHYPRDSGANVLTF | TGTGCCAGCAGTTTATCCCATTACCCACGGGACTCTGGGGCCAACGTCCTGACTTTC
14 | - | TRBJ2-3 | TRBV20-1 | - | CSARVARITDTQYF | TGCAGTGCCAGGGTAGCGCGGATCACAGATACGCAGTATTTT
15 | - | TRBJ2-5 | TRBV9 | TRBD1 | CASSRQGFGSETQYF | TGTGCCAGCAGCCGACAGGGGTTTGGTTCCGAGACCCAGTACTTC
13 | few | TRBJ2-7 | TRBV29-1 | - | CSVVSTNSYEQYF | TGCAGCGTTGTCAGTACGAACTCCTACGAGCAGTACTTC
12 | - | TRBJ2-7 | TRBV6-2/TRBV6-3 | - | CASNKGYNEQYF | TGTGCCAGCAATAAGGGATATAACGAGCAGTACTTC
14 | - | TRBJ2-7 | TRBV28 | TRBD2 | CASHRAGDPFEQYF | TGTGCCAGTCACCGAGCGGGAGACCCATTCGAGCAGTACTTC
12 | few | TRBJ1-2 | TRBV29-1 | - | CSVVEGGLGYTF | TGCAGCGTTGTTGAGGGGGGGCTAGGCTACACCTTC
15 | - | TRBJ2-7 | TRBV12-3/TRBV12-4 | - | CASSLNPGHYYEQYF | TGTGCCAGCAGCTTAAATCCGGGTCATTACTACGAGCAGTACTTC
15 | - | TRBJ2-1 | TRBV5-1 | TRBD1 | CASSSDRGLGNEQFF | TGCGCCAGCAGCTCGGACAGGGGGCTGGGCAATGAGCAGTTCTTC